The sequence of this T cell receptor (beta chain) was determined in a study of vaccination and CD4 T cells after COVID-19. Study-level information: Nasal swab PCR had shown SARS-CoV-2 positivity in the convalescent patients (about 9 mild cases, one severe case). At a median around 92 days (range 35 to 161) after diagnosis, post-COVID samples were drawn.

The CDR3 spans 15 residues. Germline CDR1 is MNHNS and CDR2 is SASEGT. V was clipped by 1 base and J by 8 bases, with 12 bases between them. Of note for this clonotype: Its target is unknown.

Regarding the study as a whole: Within the convalescent patients, spike mono-reactivity was found in 304 of 307 vaccine-specific clones. Post-vaccination, and not before, a median 86.3% of reactive clones appeared in convalescent patients.

TCRdb re-derived calls from the PCR reads in MiXCR, one entry per CDR3 protein. The profile shows about 18,000 distinct CDR3 sequences, around 63% of them singletons. This receptor was identified in a human donor who had recovered from COVID-19. The chain uses TRBV6-1 and TRBJ1-6; D possibly corresponds to TRBD1 (5 bases). The input for sequencing was CD4+ T cells from blood, taken after SARS-CoV-2 vaccination. In nucleotides, the CDR3 is TGTGCCAGCAGTGAAGTTCTGGACACAGATTCACCCCTCCACTTT. Protein: CASSEVLDTDSPLHF.